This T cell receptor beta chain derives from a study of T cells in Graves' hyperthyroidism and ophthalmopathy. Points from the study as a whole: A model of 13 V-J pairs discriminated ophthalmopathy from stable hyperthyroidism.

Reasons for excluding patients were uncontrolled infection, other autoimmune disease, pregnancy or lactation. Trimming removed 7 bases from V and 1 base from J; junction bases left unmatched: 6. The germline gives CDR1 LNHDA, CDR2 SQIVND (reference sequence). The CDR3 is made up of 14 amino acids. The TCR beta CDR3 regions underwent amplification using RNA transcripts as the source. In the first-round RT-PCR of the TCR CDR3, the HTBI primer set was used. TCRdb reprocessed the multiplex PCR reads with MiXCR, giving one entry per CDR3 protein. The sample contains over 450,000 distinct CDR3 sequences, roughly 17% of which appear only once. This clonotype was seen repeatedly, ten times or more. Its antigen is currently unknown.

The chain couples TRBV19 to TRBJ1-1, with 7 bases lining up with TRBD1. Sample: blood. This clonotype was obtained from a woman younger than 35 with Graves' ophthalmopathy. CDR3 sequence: CASTRTGANTEAFF. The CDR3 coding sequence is TGTGCCAGTACCCGGACAGGTGCGAACACTGAAGCTTTCTTT.